This T cell receptor (beta chain) was captured by sequencing in a study of blood T cell repertoires in COVID-19. Study background: Both acute and convalescent COVID-19 samples were obtained from the United States, Italy and Spain.

Libraries were prepared by immunoSEQ multiplex PCR; TCRdb keeps only in-frame clonotypes and omits some of them. Altogether about 15,000 clones are present, approximately 84% being singletons, with the ten largest covering 15% to 20%. With 1 base removed from V and 5 bases from J, the gap between germline ends came to 7 bases. Germline V lookup: CDR1 ENHRY, CDR2 SYGVKD. The CDR3 extends over 13 amino acids. The TCR sequence derives from a human donor in a cohort sampled during active COVID-19. The rearrangement uses TRBV10-3 and TRBJ2-3; D is unclear. The sequenced material came from peripheral blood. Here the CDR3 DNA reads TGTGCCATCAGTGAGTTACAGCAAGATACGCAGTATTTT. It yields the protein CAISELQQDTQYF.